This T cell receptor (beta chain) was sequenced during a study of shared clonotypes between healthy human individuals. The assay was carried out at the deep level. It was across several immunoSEQ plates that each subset's genomic DNA was evenly split. Profiling relied on immunoSEQ multiplex PCR, and the TCRdb table lists in-frame clones only, not all of them. Of some 470,000 clones listed, about three quarters were seen once; the top ten hold roughly 13%. The CDR3 contains 16 residues. Germline CDR1 and CDR2: MNHEY and SMNVEV (reference sequence). V shed 6 bases, J shed 4 bases, and the junction held 8 bases outside the gene matches. The study used approximately 90 million PBMCs per unsorted sample for genomic DNA.

V and J are TRBV27 and TRBJ2-1; 11 bases are a match to TRBD2. The specimen sequenced was PBMCs. The source of this sequence is a woman in her thirties or forties in good health. Some clones in this sample may be carry-over from other donors' samples. CDR3 sequence: CASSHRGLAAYNEQFF. CDR3 DNA: TGTGCCAGCAGCCACAGGGGACTAGCGGCTTACAATGAGCAGTTCTTC.